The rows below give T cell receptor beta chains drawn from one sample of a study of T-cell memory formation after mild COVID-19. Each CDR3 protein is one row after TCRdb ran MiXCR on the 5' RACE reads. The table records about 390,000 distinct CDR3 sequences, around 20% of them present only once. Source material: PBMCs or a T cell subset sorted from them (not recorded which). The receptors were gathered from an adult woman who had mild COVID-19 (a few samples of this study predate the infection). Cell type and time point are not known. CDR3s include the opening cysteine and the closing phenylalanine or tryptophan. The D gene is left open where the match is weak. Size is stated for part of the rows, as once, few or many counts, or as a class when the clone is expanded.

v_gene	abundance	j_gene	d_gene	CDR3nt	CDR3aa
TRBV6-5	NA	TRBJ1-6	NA	TGTGCCAGCATGGCCCGGGGGAATTCACCCCTCCACTTT	CASMARGNSPLHF
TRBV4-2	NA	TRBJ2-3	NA	TGTGCCAGCAGCCGACGTCTGGGCAGAACAGCAGATACGCAGTATTTT	CASSRRLGRTADTQYF
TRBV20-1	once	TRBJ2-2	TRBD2	TGCAGTGCTAGCCCATTCCCGGGGGGGCCAGATACCGGGGAGCTGTTTTTT	CSASPFPGGPDTGELFF
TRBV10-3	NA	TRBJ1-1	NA	TGTGCCATCAGTGAGAGGGGCACTGAAGCTTTCTTT	CAISERGTEAFF
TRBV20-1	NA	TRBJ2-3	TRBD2	TGCAGTGCTGAGGGTAGCGGGGGGGCGACAGATACGCAGTATTTT	CSAEGSGGATDTQYF
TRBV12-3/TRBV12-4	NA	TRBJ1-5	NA	TGTGCCAGCAATCTGGACAGTTATCAGCCCCAGCATTTT	CASNLDSYQPQHF
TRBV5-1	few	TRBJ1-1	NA	TGCGCCAGCAGCGCGAGCACTGAAGCTTTCTTT	CASSASTEAFF
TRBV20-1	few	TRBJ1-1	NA	TGCAGTGCTAGAGATCCCAACGGGGACACTGAAGCTTTCTTT	CSARDPNGDTEAFF
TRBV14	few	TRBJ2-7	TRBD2	TGTGCCAGCAGCCAAGATCTCCTAGCGGGAGTTCGGGAGCAGTACTTC	CASSQDLLAGVREQYF
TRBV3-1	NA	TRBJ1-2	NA	TGTGCCAGCACTACAACCTGGGGAGGGCTTAGTGGCTACACCTTC	CASTTTWGGLSGYTF
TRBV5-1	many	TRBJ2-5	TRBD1	TGCGCCAGCAGCTCCACAGGGGGCATGGAGACCCAGTACTTC	CASSSTGGMETQYF
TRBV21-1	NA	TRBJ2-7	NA	TGTGCCAGCAGCAAAGTAGGTACAGAAAGTTCCTACGAGCAGTACTTC	CASSKVGTESSYEQYF
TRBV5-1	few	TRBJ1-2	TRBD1	TGCGCCAGCAGCACCGGGACAGGGGTTGATAGCTACACCTTC	CASSTGTGVDSYTF
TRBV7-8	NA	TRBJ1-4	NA	TGTGCCAGCAGCTTTAACAGAGAAAAACTGTTTTTT	CASSFNREKLFF
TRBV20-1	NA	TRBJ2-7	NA	TGCAGTGCTAGAGACGGAACCTACGAGCAGTACTTC	CSARDGTYEQYF
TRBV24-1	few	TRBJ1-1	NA	TGTGCCACCGGATCCAGGGACACTGAAGCTTTCTTT	CATGSRDTEAFF
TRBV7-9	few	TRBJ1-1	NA	TGTTCCAGCAGCTTATGGATGGGACGGAACACTGAAGCTTTCTTT	CSSSLWMGRNTEAFF
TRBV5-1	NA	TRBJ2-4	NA	TGCGCCAGGGGAGGTCTGACGGTAGCCAAAAACATTCAGTACTTC	CARGGLTVAKNIQYF
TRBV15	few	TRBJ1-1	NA	TGTGCCACCAGCAGAGTGTCGGGTCGTGAAGCTTTCTTT	CATSRVSGREAFF
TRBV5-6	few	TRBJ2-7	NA	TGTGCCAGCAGCTGGGGACAAGCCTCCTACGAGCAGTACTTC	CASSWGQASYEQYF
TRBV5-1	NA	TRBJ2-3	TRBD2	TGCGCCAGCAGCTTCGCAGGAGGGAGGGAAGATACGCAGTATTTT	CASSFAGGREDTQYF
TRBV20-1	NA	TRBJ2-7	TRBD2	TGCAGTGCTGCTATAGCGGGAGAGGCGTACGAGCAGTACTTC	CSAAIAGEAYEQYF
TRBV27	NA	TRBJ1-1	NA	TGTGCCAGCAGTTTATATCAGGGGTTGGGTGAAGCTTTCTTT	CASSLYQGLGEAFF
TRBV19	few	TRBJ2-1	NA	TGTGCCAGTAGTAGTTCCTCATATTCACTCAATGAGCAGTTCTTC	CASSSSSYSLNEQFF
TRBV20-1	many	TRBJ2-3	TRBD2	TGCAGTGCCAATTCGGGGCGGGAGGTATCAGATACGCAGTATTTT	CSANSGREVSDTQYF
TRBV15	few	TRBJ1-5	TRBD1	TGTGCCACCAGCAGAGTGCCCGGACAGGGAAGTCAGCCCCAGCATTTT	CATSRVPGQGSQPQHF
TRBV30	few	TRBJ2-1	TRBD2	TGTGCCTGGAGCCCGGGACTAGCGGGCAATGAGCAGTTCTTC	CAWSPGLAGNEQFF
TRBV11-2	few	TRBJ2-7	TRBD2	TGTGCCAGCAGCTTAGAGGGTGGACTAGCGCCCTACGAGCAGTACTTC	CASSLEGGLAPYEQYF
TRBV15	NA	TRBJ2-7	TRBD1	TGTGCCACCAGCAGATCCGGGACAGAATCCTACGAGCAGTACTTC	CATSRSGTESYEQYF
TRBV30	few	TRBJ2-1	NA	TGTGCCTTGGTAGCGGACCCCTACAATGAGCAGTTCTTC	CALVADPYNEQFF
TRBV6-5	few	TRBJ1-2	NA	TGTGCCAGCAGCCAGGGTACTGGCTACACCTTC	CASSQGTGYTF
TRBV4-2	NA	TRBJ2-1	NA	TGTGCCAGCAGCCAAGAGAGTAGCGTCCTCTACAATGAGCAGTTCTTC	CASSQESSVLYNEQFF
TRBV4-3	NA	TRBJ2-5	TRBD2	TGCGCCAGCAGCCGCGGGGGCAGCGGGAGCTATTGGGGAGAGACCCAGTACTTC	CASSRGGSGSYWGETQYF
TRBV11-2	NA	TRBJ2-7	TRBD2	TGTGCCAGCAGCGAGCCTCCAACTAGCGGGCCCTCCTACGAGCAGTACTTC	CASSEPPTSGPSYEQYF
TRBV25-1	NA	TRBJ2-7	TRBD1	TGTGCCAGCACCGGGACAGGGTTCCACGAGCAGTACTTC	CASTGTGFHEQYF
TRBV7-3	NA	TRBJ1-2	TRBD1	TGTGCCAGCAGGCCGGGACAGGGAGCGGGCTACACCTTC	CASRPGQGAGYTF
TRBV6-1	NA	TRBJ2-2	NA	TGTGCCAGCTGGAAGGGAACTACCGGGGAGCTGTTTTTT	CASWKGTTGELFF
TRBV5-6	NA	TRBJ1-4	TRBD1	TGTGCCAGCAGCTTGCAAGGACAGGGGCTCTTCGGCACTAATGAAAAACTGTTTTTT	CASSLQGQGLFGTNEKLFF
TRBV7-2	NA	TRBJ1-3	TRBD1	TGTGCCAGCAGCCCAGGCTGGGACAGGGTACCTGGAAACACCATATATTTT	CASSPGWDRVPGNTIYF
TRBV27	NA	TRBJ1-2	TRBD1	TGTGCCAGCAGTTTGGCGGGACAGATCGGCTACACCTTC	CASSLAGQIGYTF
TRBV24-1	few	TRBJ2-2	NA	TGTGCCACCAGTGATTTGCCCCAGTACGCCGGGGAGCTGTTTTTT	CATSDLPQYAGELFF